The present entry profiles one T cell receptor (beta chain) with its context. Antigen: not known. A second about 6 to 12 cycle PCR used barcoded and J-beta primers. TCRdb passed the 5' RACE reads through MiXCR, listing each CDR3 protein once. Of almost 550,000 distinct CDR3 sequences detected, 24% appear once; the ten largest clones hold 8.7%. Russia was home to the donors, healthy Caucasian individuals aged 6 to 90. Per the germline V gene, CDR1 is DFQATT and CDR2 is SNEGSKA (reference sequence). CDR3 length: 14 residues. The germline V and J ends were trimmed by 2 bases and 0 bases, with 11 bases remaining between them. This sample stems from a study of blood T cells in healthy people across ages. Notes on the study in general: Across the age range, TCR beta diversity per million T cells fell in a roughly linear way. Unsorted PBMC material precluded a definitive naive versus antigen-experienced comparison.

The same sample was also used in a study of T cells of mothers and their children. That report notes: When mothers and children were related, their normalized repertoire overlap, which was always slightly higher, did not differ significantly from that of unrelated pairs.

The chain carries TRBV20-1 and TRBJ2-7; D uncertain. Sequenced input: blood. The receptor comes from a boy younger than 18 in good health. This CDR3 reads CSARIQYSSYEQYF. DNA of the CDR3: TGCAGTGCTAGAATCCAGTACAGCTCCTACGAGCAGTACTTC.